These 18 T cell receptor beta chains were all obtained from the same sample, sequenced in a study of patients and donors after allogeneic stem cell transplantation. One entry per CDR3 protein results from TCRdb running MiXCR on the RT-PCR reads. The sample yields roughly 200,000 distinct CDR3 sequences, around two fifths seen once. Material for sequencing was blood, either unsorted or a sorted T cell fraction (not recorded which). These receptors were collected from a human donor who was either an allogeneic HSCT recipient or a stem cell or donor lymphocyte infusion donor (not recorded which). It is not recorded whose cells these are; they may come from a transplant donor.

The chain carries TRBV5-1 and TRBJ1-5, with TRBD1 matching 10 bases. This CDR3 region has 15 residues. The V gene's germline CDR1 is SGHRS and CDR2 YFSETQ. Unmatched junction bases numbered 3, after V lost 0 bases and J lost 6 bases. CDR3 residues: CASSLEGQGGQPQHF. CDR3 coding DNA: TGCGCCAGCAGCTTGGAAGGACAGGGGGGTCAGCCCCAGCATTTT.

This clonotype appeared a few times. This chain joins TRBV20-1 and TRBJ1-5, with D possibly TRBD1 on 5 matching bases. V lost 3 bases and J lost 5, with 11 bases in between. This CDR3 region has 13 residues. The germline V gene has CDR1 DFQATT and CDR2 SNEGSKA (reference sequence). For the CDR3, the DNA is TGCAGTGCTAGTATGGGGCATGATCAGCCCCAGCATTTT. It translates to CSASMGHDQPQHF.

This clonotype showed up just a few times. The chain uses TRBV28 and TRBJ2-7; 7 nucleotides match TRBD2. V was pared by 7 bases and J by 2 bases, with 14 bases of the junction left unmatched. This CDR3 comprises 16 residues. The germline V gene has CDR1 MDHEN and CDR2 SYDVKM. The DNA of the CDR3 is TGTGCCAGCATGTGGGGTTTTGGCGGGGGACCCTACGAGCAGTACTTC. Its translation: CASMWGFGGGPYEQYF.

The chain recombines TRBV6-2 or TRBV6-3 with TRBJ2-5; D is unresolved. Germline V gives CDR1 MNHEY, CDR2 SVGEGT. The CDR3 is 16 residues long. Deletions cut 0 bases from V and 4 bases from J, with 15 bases between. This chain's CDR3 is CASSYSTPLVGETQYF. The CDR3, as DNA: TGTGCCAGCAGTTACTCGACCCCTTTAGTAGGAGAGACCCAGTACTTC.

The J gene is TRBJ2-2, the V gene TRBV5-1; 8 nucleotides agree with TRBD2. Looked up from germline, CDR1 is SGHRS and CDR2 is YFSETQ. The ends lost 4 bases at V and 4 bases at J; junction bases unmatched: 9. The CDR3 contains 16 residues. The chain's CDR3 is CASSTAALAATGELFF. The DNA of the CDR3 is TGCGCCAGCAGCACTGCGGCACTAGCGGCCACCGGGGAGCTGTTTTTT.

V gene TRBV28 combines with J gene TRBJ2-1, with D uncertain. From germline, CDR1 is MDHEN and CDR2 SYDVKM. This CDR3 is 15 amino acids long. Trimming stripped 7 bases from V and 5 bases from J, with 18 bases between. Here the CDR3 reads CASNEEWGRDNEQFF. CDR3 DNA sequence: TGTGCCAGCAATGAGGAGTGGGGAAGGGACAATGAGCAGTTCTTC.

The chain has TRBV24-1 and TRBJ2-3, with D uncertain. Trimming shortened V by 4 bases and J by 6 bases, and 10 bases separated the two germline ends. The CDR3 spans 13 residues. The germline V gene has CDR1 KGHDR and CDR2 SFDVKD. In DNA form, the CDR3 reads TGTGCCACCAGTGACATGCCCGAGGATACGCAGTATTTT. This encodes CATSDMPEDTQYF.

In this sample, this clonotype turned up many times. This chain joins TRBV4-2 and TRBJ1-3; the D is unclear. The germline V and J ends were trimmed by 0 bases and 0 bases, with 6 bases remaining between them. CDR1 LGHNA and CDR2 YNFKEQ come from the germline V gene. CDR3 length: 15 residues. CDR3 DNA: TGTGCCAGCAGCCAAGATGGCGTCTCTGGAAACACCATATATTTT. Residues: CASSQDGVSGNTIYF.

This clonotype has just a few counts. The chain links TRBV6-2 or TRBV6-3 to TRBJ2-5, with unresolved D. The V end lost 3 bases, the J end lost 1 base, and 9 bases lay between the germline ends. CDR1 MNHEY and CDR2 SVGEGT come from the germline V gene. The CDR3 contains 14 residues. Here the CDR3 reads CASSYFNGQETQYF. CDR3 coding DNA: TGTGCCAGCAGTTATTTCAACGGCCAAGAGACCCAGTACTTC.

The chain couples TRBV5-6 to TRBJ1-4; possibly TRBD1 for D (6 bases). CDR3 length equals 14 residues. CDR1 and CDR2 from the germline V gene are SGHDT and YYEEEE. Trimming removed 2 bases from V and 8 bases from J, with 13 bases in between. CDR3 sequence reads: CASSFQGFGEKLFF. The CDR3 bases are TGTGCCAGCAGCTTCCAGGGGTTCGGGGAAAAACTGTTTTTT. The full variable domain, its missing parts supplied by reference TRBV5-6 and TRBJ1-4, is DAGVTQSPTHLIKTRGQQVTLRCSPKSGHDTVSWYQQALGQGPQFIFQYYEEEERQRGNFPDRFSGHQFPNYSSELNVNALLLGDSALYLCASSFQGFGEKLFFGSGTQLSVL.

This rearrangement joins TRBV10-3 to TRBJ1-4; D is unresolved. The CDR3 runs to 13 residues. The germline V and J ends were trimmed by 6 bases and 4 bases, with 9 bases remaining between them. Germline CDR1 ENHRY, CDR2 SYGVKD. Here the CDR3 reads CAISPGGNEKLFF. The CDR3 DNA reads TGTGCCATCAGCCCCGGCGGTAATGAAAAACTGTTTTTT.

The V and J genes are TRBV20-1 and TRBJ1-1; TRBD1 might be the D (6 bases). The ends were cut back, 6 bases at V and 7 bases at J, with 18 bases in the middle. CDR3 size: 13 residues. Germline CDR1 reads DFQATT; CDR2 reads SNEGSKA (reference sequence). CDR3 residues: CSAYLQGSSEAFF. The CDR3, as DNA: TGCAGTGCCTACCTACAGGGCTCGAGTGAAGCTTTCTTT.

The J gene is TRBJ1-1, the V gene TRBV6-6, with 7 bases fitting TRBD1. The CDR3 is made up of 15 amino acids. The ends lost 2 bases at V and 0 bases at J; junction bases unmatched: 3. The germline gives CDR1 MNHNY, CDR2 SVGAGI (reference sequence). CDR3 protein: CASSYADRMNTEAFF. CDR3 sequence (DNA): TGTGCCAGCAGTTACGCGGACAGGATGAACACTGAAGCTTTCTTT.

DNA of the CDR3: TGTGCCAGCAGCCAAGAAATATTGCCAGGGTCGGTGGCAGATACGCAGTATTTT. It is translated as CASSQEILPGSVADTQYF. This chain joins TRBV3-1 and TRBJ2-3; weak D call: TRBD1 (5 bases). Trimming stripped 0 bases from V and 4 bases from J, with 20 bases between. The CDR3 extends over 18 amino acids. In germline, CDR1 is LGHDT, CDR2 YNNKEL (reference sequence).

This clonotype was picked up many times. This chain links TRBV13 with TRBJ2-7, with D hard to call. The CDR3 has 12 amino acids. The ends were cut back, 3 bases at V and 3 bases at J, with 6 bases in the middle. Germline CDR1 is PRHDT and CDR2 is FYEKMQ (reference sequence). CDR3 DNA sequence: TGTGCCAGCAGCTTGAGTAACTACGAGCAGTACTTC. The encoded protein is CASSLSNYEQYF.

In its sample, this clonotype was seen a few times. V is TRBV10-3 and J is TRBJ2-1, with TRBD2 identical over 8 bases. V lost 3 bases, J lost 7 bases, and 5 bases stayed unmatched. There are 14 residues in the CDR3. Germline V gene sequence: CDR1 ENHRY, CDR2 SYGVKD. CDR3 region: CAISELAVPNEQFF. The CDR3 nucleotides read TGTGCCATCAGTGAACTAGCGGTGCCGAATGAGCAGTTCTTC.

The gene calls are TRBV7-8 and TRBJ2-3; D possibly corresponds to TRBD1 (5 bases). Deletions cut 2 bases from V and 6 bases from J, with 15 bases between. Germline V gene data show CDR1 as SGHVS and CDR2 as FQNEAQ. CDR3 length equals 15 residues. The CDR3 reads CASSLNAGWKDTQYF. The CDR3 DNA follows: TGTGCCAGCAGCTTAAATGCAGGGTGGAAGGATACGCAGTATTTT. Full variable domain (rest looked up from reference TRBV7-8 and TRBJ2-3): GAGVSQSPRYKVAKRGQDVALRCDPISGHVSLFWYQQALGQGPEFLTYFQNEAQLDKSGLPSDRFFAERPEGSVSTLKIQRTQQEDSAVYLCASSLNAGWKDTQYFGPGTRLTVL.

This clonotype turned up a few times. This rearrangement joins TRBV18 to TRBJ1-4, with D maybe TRBD1 (5 bases). Germline assignment: CDR1 KGHSH and CDR2 LQKENI. The CDR3 totals 16 residues. V lost 1 base to trimming and J lost 3 bases, with 12 bases between them. CDR3 sequence reads: CASSPLVGESNEKLFF. The CDR3 DNA is TGTGCCAGCTCACCACTCGTAGGGGAGTCTAATGAAAAACTGTTTTTT.